The entry that follows covers one T cell receptor beta chain sequence. Its antigen is not known. RNA transcripts served as the template for amplifying TCR beta CDR3 regions. The HTBI primer set served for first-round RT-PCR of the TCR CDR3. TCRdb reprocessed the multiplex PCR reads with MiXCR, giving one entry per CDR3 protein. The profile covers about 640,000 distinct CDR3 sequences, with about 14% appearing a single time and roughly an eighth taken by the ten largest. The entry originates in a study of T cells in Graves' hyperthyroidism and ophthalmopathy. Findings of the study overall: Classification by a 13 V-J model distinguished ophthalmopathy from stable hyperthyroidism. In the blood, most expanded thyroid clonotypes above 0.001 appeared as well.

Ophthalmopathy in the patients scored at least 3 on Clinical Activity Score and at least 4 on NOSPECS grade, lasting under 3 months. The sample was blood. The sequence derives from a woman aged 45-65 years with Graves' ophthalmopathy.

CDR3 residues: CASSETRVPFDSGNTIYF. CDR3 nucleotide sequence: TGTGCCAGCAGTGAAACCCGGGTTCCCTTTGACTCTGGAAACACCATATATTTT. The V and J genes are TRBV6-1 and TRBJ1-3; D call uncertain. Germline CDR1 is MNHNS and CDR2 is SASEGT. CDR3 size: 18 residues. Trimming shortened V by 2 bases and J by 0 bases, and 17 bases separated the two germline ends.